The rows below give T cell receptor beta chains drawn from one sample of a study of cytomegalovirus exposure and HLA in healthy donors. Using immunoSEQ multiplex PCR, the repertoire was profiled, and TCRdb retains in-frame clones only, with some absent. Among 80,000 to 100,000 clones listed, around nine tenths were seen once. The sequenced sample consisted of PBMCs. The receptor source for this set is a woman aged 30 to 39 in good health and CMV-seronegative. Each CDR3 is given with its conserved first and last residue. A D gene is named only where the DNA matches it firmly. A row's size may be missing; if present it is once, few, many or a size class.

clone size: -; J gene: TRBJ2-1; CDR3 length: 15; D gene: -; V gene: TRBV18; CDR3 DNA: TGTGCCAGCTCACCACCCAACAGGGTAGGCAATGAGCAGTTCTTC; CDR3 protein: CASSPPNRVGNEQFF
clone size: -; J gene: TRBJ1-2; CDR3 length: 15; D gene: -; V gene: TRBV19; CDR3 DNA: TGTGCCAGTAAGGAGGGGCCCATTCCTAACTATGGCTACACCTTC; CDR3 protein: CASKEGPIPNYGYTF
clone size: once; J gene: TRBJ1-5; CDR3 length: 15; D gene: TRBD1; V gene: TRBV28; CDR3 DNA: TGTGCCAGCAGGCAAACAGGGGCTATCAATCAGCCCCAGCATTTT; CDR3 protein: CASRQTGAINQPQHF
clone size: -; J gene: TRBJ2-3; CDR3 length: 13; D gene: -; V gene: TRBV28; CDR3 DNA: TGTGCCAGCAGTCCCGCGGCGCTAGATACGCAGTATTTT; CDR3 protein: CASSPAALDTQYF
clone size: -; J gene: TRBJ1-2; CDR3 length: 14; D gene: -; V gene: TRBV7-9; CDR3 DNA: TGTGCCAGCAGCTTAGTGTCCAGTTCCTATGGCTACACCTTC; CDR3 protein: CASSLVSSSYGYTF
clone size: -; J gene: TRBJ1-2; CDR3 length: 14; D gene: -; V gene: TRBV29-1; CDR3 DNA: TGCAGCGTTGAGGAGCAGACCGGGTTTTATGGCTACACCTTC; CDR3 protein: CSVEEQTGFYGYTF
clone size: -; J gene: TRBJ2-1; CDR3 length: 16; D gene: TRBD2; V gene: TRBV5-1; CDR3 DNA: TGCGCCAGCAGCTTGGGACTAGCGGGAGCCGACAATGAGCAGTTCTTC; CDR3 protein: CASSLGLAGADNEQFF
clone size: -; J gene: TRBJ2-7; CDR3 length: 18; D gene: TRBD1; V gene: TRBV28; CDR3 DNA: TGTGCCAGCAGTTCAGACAGGGGAAATTTAAAGAGGGTCTACGAGCAGTACTTC; CDR3 protein: CASSSDRGNLKRVYEQYF
clone size: once; J gene: TRBJ2-7; CDR3 length: 16; D gene: -; V gene: TRBV4-3; CDR3 DNA: TGCGCCAGCAGCCAAGATTCCGGTTCCCCCTACTACGAGCAGTACTTC; CDR3 protein: CASSQDSGSPYYEQYF
clone size: -; J gene: TRBJ2-3; CDR3 length: 18; D gene: -; V gene: TRBV11-2; CDR3 DNA: TGTGCCAGCAGCTCCTCCTCCACCAGACAGGCACCCACAGATACGCAGTATTTT; CDR3 protein: CASSSSSTRQAPTDTQYF
clone size: -; J gene: TRBJ2-7; CDR3 length: 13; D gene: TRBD1; V gene: TRBV28; CDR3 DNA: TGTGCCAGCAGTCCGGGACAGTCCTACGAGCAGTACTTC; CDR3 protein: CASSPGQSYEQYF
clone size: -; J gene: TRBJ1-5; CDR3 length: 14; D gene: -; V gene: TRBV2; CDR3 DNA: TGTGCCAGCAGTCGACAGGCCCGAAATCAGCCCCAGCATTTT; CDR3 protein: CASSRQARNQPQHF
clone size: -; J gene: TRBJ2-5; CDR3 length: 16; D gene: -; V gene: TRBV10-2; CDR3 DNA: TGCGCCAGCAGTGCCCCCCGGCTGCCGGGAGAGGAGACCCAGTACTTC; CDR3 protein: CASSAPRLPGEETQYF
clone size: once; J gene: TRBJ2-1; CDR3 length: 15; D gene: TRBD2; V gene: TRBV10-3; CDR3 DNA: TGTGCCATCAGTACTAGCGGTTTCTCCTACAATGAGCAGTTCTTC; CDR3 protein: CAISTSGFSYNEQFF
clone size: once; J gene: TRBJ2-5; CDR3 length: 17; D gene: TRBD2; V gene: TRBV19; CDR3 DNA: TGTGCCAGTGCAGTATGGACGGCGGGGGGGCTGCGAGAGACCCAGTACTTC; CDR3 protein: CASAVWTAGGLRETQYF
clone size: once; J gene: TRBJ2-7; CDR3 length: 12; D gene: TRBD1; V gene: TRBV7-6; CDR3 DNA: TGTGCCAGCAGCGACGGGACAGGGTTACAGTACTTC; CDR3 protein: CASSDGTGLQYF
clone size: -; J gene: TRBJ2-2; CDR3 length: 16; D gene: -; V gene: TRBV5-4; CDR3 DNA: TGTGCCAGCAGCTTGGCGCGAGTGGTAAACACCGGGGAGCTGTTTTTT; CDR3 protein: CASSLARVVNTGELFF
clone size: few; J gene: TRBJ1-1; CDR3 length: 15; D gene: TRBD1; V gene: TRBV9; CDR3 DNA: TGTGCCAGCAGCGAGGGGGCGGGTCGCGACACTGAAGCTTTCTTT; CDR3 protein: CASSEGAGRDTEAFF
clone size: -; J gene: TRBJ2-3; CDR3 length: 14; D gene: TRBD2; V gene: TRBV5-1; CDR3 DNA: TGCGCCAGCAGCTTGGTAGCGGGGACAGATACGCAGTATTTT; CDR3 protein: CASSLVAGTDTQYF
clone size: -; J gene: TRBJ2-2; CDR3 length: 16; D gene: TRBD2; V gene: TRBV7-3; CDR3 DNA: TGTGCCAGCAGCACTGGGACTAGCGGGAGGACCGGGGAGCTGTTTTTT; CDR3 protein: CASSTGTSGRTGELFF
clone size: -; J gene: TRBJ2-4; CDR3 length: 19; D gene: TRBD1; V gene: TRBV28; CDR3 DNA: TGTGCCAGCAGTTTCTTCGGACAGGGTAGCGTAGTAGCCAAAAACATTCAGTACTTC; CDR3 protein: CASSFFGQGSVVAKNIQYF
clone size: -; J gene: TRBJ1-1; CDR3 length: 13; D gene: -; V gene: TRBV6-5; CDR3 DNA: TGTGCCAGTAGTCAGGGAATAAACACTGAAGCTTTCTTT; CDR3 protein: CASSQGINTEAFF
clone size: -; J gene: TRBJ1-1; CDR3 length: 13; D gene: -; V gene: TRBV10-3; CDR3 DNA: TGTGCCATCGCGGGGGGGCTAGGGACTGAAGCTTTCTTT; CDR3 protein: CAIAGGLGTEAFF
clone size: -; J gene: TRBJ1-1; CDR3 length: 13; D gene: -; V gene: TRBV7-6; CDR3 DNA: TGTGCCAGCAGCTTACAGGGGAACACTGAAGCTTTCTTT; CDR3 protein: CASSLQGNTEAFF
clone size: -; J gene: TRBJ2-3; CDR3 length: 17; D gene: TRBD2; V gene: TRBV18; CDR3 DNA: TGTGCCAGCTCACCAATCGGACTAGGATCTCAGGGAGATACGCAGTATTTT; CDR3 protein: CASSPIGLGSQGDTQYF